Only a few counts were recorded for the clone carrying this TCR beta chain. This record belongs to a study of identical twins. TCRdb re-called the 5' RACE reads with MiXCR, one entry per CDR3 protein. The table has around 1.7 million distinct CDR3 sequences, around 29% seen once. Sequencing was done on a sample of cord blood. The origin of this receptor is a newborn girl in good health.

CDR3 residues: CATGYYSGNEQFF. CDR3 nucleotide sequence: TGTGCCACCGGATATTATAGCGGCAATGAGCAGTTCTTC. The rearrangement links TRBV15 to TRBJ2-1; perhaps TRBD2 as D (6 bases). Germline CDR1 and CDR2: LNHNV and YYDKDF (reference sequence). The length of the CDR3 is 13 residues. V gave up 8 bases and J gave up 6 bases, with 14 bases separating them.